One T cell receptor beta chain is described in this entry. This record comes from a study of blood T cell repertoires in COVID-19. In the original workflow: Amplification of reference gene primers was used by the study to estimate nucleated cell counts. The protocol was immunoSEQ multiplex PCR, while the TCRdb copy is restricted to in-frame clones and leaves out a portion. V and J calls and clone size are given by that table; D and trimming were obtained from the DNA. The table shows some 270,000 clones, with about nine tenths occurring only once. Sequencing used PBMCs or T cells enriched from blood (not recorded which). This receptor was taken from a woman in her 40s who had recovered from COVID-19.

For the CDR3, the DNA is TGTGCCAGCAGTATGGCTGATTCCTACAATGAGCAGTTCTTC. It translates to CASSMADSYNEQFF. The chain is built from TRBV2 and TRBJ2-1, with D uncertain. The V gene's germline CDR1 is SNHLY and CDR2 FYNNEI. Trimming removed 5 bases from V and 1 base from J, with 9 bases in between. The CDR3 contains 14 residues.